The entry that follows covers one TCR beta chain sequence. Clones were sequenced by immunoSEQ multiplex PCR, and TCRdb holds only the in-frame ones, with some missing. Among under 4,000 clones, about 60% were seen once, and the ten largest hold 20% to 25%. This record belongs to a study of sequential checkpoint blockade in melanoma. Germline CDR1 and CDR2: LNHDA and SQIVND (reference sequence). The CDR3 has 11 amino acids. Trimming removed 7 bases from V and 12 bases from J, with 16 bases in between. Treatment given: randomized to nivolumab then ipilimumab (arm A) or the reverse (arm B). Specimen: CD8+ T cells sorted from blood (inferred from file names), collected from a patient given nivolumab and ipilimumab in sequence. The rearrangement joins TRBV19 to TRBJ2-7; D perhaps matches TRBD1 (6 bases). The receptor's source is a human donor with melanoma. The CDR3 nucleotides are TGTGCCAGTACCTCAGGGGTGGGTTGGTACTTC. Translation: CASTSGVGWYF.